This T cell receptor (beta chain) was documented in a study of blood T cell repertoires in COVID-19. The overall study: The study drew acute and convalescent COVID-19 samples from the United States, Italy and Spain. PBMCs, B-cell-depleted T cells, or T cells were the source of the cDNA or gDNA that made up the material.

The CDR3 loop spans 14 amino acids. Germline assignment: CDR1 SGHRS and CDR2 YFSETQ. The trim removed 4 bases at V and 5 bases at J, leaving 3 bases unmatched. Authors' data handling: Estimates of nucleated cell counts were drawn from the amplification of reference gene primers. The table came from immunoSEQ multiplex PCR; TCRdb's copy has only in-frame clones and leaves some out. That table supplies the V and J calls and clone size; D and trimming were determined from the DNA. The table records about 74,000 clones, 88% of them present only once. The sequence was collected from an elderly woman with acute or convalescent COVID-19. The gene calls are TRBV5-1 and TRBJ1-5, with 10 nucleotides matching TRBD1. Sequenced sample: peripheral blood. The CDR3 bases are TGCGCCAGCAGCCCGGGACAGGGGTATCAGCCCCAGCATTTT. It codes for CASSPGQGYQPQHF.